This T cell receptor (beta chain) was sequenced for a study of T cells in Graves' hyperthyroidism and ophthalmopathy. Study-level points and caveats: Most expanded thyroid clonotypes above 0.001 also appeared in blood. Median prediction lead before ophthalmopathy onset was 6.5 months with the model. The authors' 13 V-J model separated ophthalmopathy from stable hyperthyroidism.

The J segment lost 9 bases and the V segment lost 5 bases, leaving 4 bases of the junction unmatched. Germline V lookup: CDR1 SGHAT, CDR2 FQNNGV. The CDR3 contains 14 residues. The study enrolled patients aged 18 to 65 with newly diagnosed hyperthyroidism of under 2 months' duration. The investigators amplified TCR beta CDR3 regions from RNA transcripts. HTBI primers were used for first-round RT-PCR of the TCR CDR3. TCRdb reprocessed the multiplex PCR reads via MiXCR and lists one record per CDR3 protein. The data hold approximately 200,000 distinct CDR3 sequences, with approximately 20% observed a single time. This clonotype has a count of ten or more. The target antigen is unknown.

The chain is built from TRBV11-2 and TRBJ1-6, with 10 positions matching TRBD1. The source material was blood. This TCR was recovered from a man aged 35 to 55 with Graves' hyperthyroidism. The CDR3 reads CASSPGTGVSPLHF. CDR3 sequence (DNA): TGTGCCAGCAGCCCCGGGACAGGGGTTTCACCCCTCCACTTT.